This is a list of T cell receptor beta chains from one sample in a study of cytomegalovirus exposure and HLA in healthy donors. Data came from immunoSEQ multiplex PCR; TCRdb stores just in-frame clones and leaves some out. In all, the sample yields about 200,000 clones. The sample was PBMCs. The receptors stem from a girl aged 2 to 10 in good health and CMV-seropositive. Both conserved end residues are part of each CDR3. Each record gives: V gene, J gene, D gene, CDR3 DNA, CDR3 protein. D genes are given only for firm matches.

>TRBV5-8|TRBJ1-3|.
TGTGCCAGCAGCTTTCGACAGTCTAGCTCTGGAAACACCATATATTTT
CASSFRQSSSGNTIYF
>TRBV27|TRBJ1-3|.
TGTGCCAGCAGTTTGGGGGCGACTGGAAACACCATATATTTT
CASSLGATGNTIYF
>TRBV5-1|TRBJ1-2|.
TGCGCCAGCAGCTTGGGGGCCTCGACAGGAGCTAACTATGGCTACACCTTC
CASSLGASTGANYGYTF
>TRBV6-5|TRBJ1-3|.
TGTGCCAGCAGTTTATCCTACAGGAGCTCTGGAAACACCATATATTTT
CASSLSYRSSGNTIYF
>TRBV6-1|TRBJ1-3|TRBD1
TGTGCCAGCAGTGAAAGATCGGGACAGGGGGCCTCTGGAAACACCATATATTTT
CASSERSGQGASGNTIYF
>TRBV10-2|TRBJ1-1|.
TGCGCCAGTCGTTTCCCGAACACTGAAGCTTTCTTT
CASRFPNTEAFF
>TRBV28|TRBJ2-3|.
TGTGCCAGCAGTAAAGGGGGTATGACAGATACGCAGTATTTT
CASSKGGMTDTQYF
>TRBV29-1|TRBJ1-3|.
TGCAGCGGCCACGGGGGTTCTGGAAACACCATATATTTT
CSGHGGSGNTIYF
>TRBV7-2|TRBJ2-7|TRBD2
TGTGCCAGCAGTTCCGTAGCGGGAGGTTTATACGAGCAGTACTTC
CASSSVAGGLYEQYF
>TRBV5-6|TRBJ1-1|TRBD1
TGTGCCAGCAGCTTGGGACAGGGGATCACTGAAGCTTTCTTT
CASSLGQGITEAFF
>TRBV27|TRBJ2-3|.
TGTGCCAGCAGTCCCCAGAGCGGTGGGGGCACAGATACGCAGTATTTT
CASSPQSGGGTDTQYF
>TRBV19|TRBJ1-2|.
TGTGCCAGTAGTATAGGAATCGGTACTTCCTATGGCTACACCTTC
CASSIGIGTSYGYTF
>TRBV10-3|TRBJ1-1|.
TGTGCCATCAGTTATCACAGGGAGAACACTGAAGCTTTCTTT
CAISYHRENTEAFF
>TRBV28|TRBJ1-5|TRBD1
TGTGCCAGCAGTCCCAGACAGGGAAACAATCAGCCCCAGCATTTT
CASSPRQGNNQPQHF
>TRBV6-6|TRBJ2-1|.
TGTGCCAGCAGTTACAGGGGCTCCTACAATGAGCAGTTCTTC
CASSYRGSYNEQFF
>TRBV28|TRBJ2-7|.
TGTGCCAGCAGTCCAATGGGGGCTAGCGGCTCCTACGAGCAGTACTTC
CASSPMGASGSYEQYF
>TRBV11-3|TRBJ2-7|TRBD2
TGTGCCAGCAGCTTAGATAGCGGGAGTTACCACGAGCAGTACTTC
CASSLDSGSYHEQYF
>TRBV2|TRBJ2-1|.
TGTGCCAGCTCAGGGGAAGCCTACAATGAGCAGTTCTTC
CASSGEAYNEQFF
>TRBV7-7|TRBJ1-3|.
TGTGCCAGCAGCTTAGACTATGGAAACACCATATATTTT
CASSLDYGNTIYF
>TRBV4-2|TRBJ2-5|.
TGTGCCAGCAGCCAAGAAGGGGACAACCAAGAGACCCAGTACTTC
CASSQEGDNQETQYF
>TRBV11-2|TRBJ2-7|TRBD2
TGTGCCAGCAGCTCTCGCTGGGGACTAGAGGCCCACGAGCAGTACTTC
CASSSRWGLEAHEQYF
>TRBV14|TRBJ2-7|TRBD1
TGTGCCAGCAGCCAAGACTCCGACAGGGGGAGCTCCTACGAGCAGTACTTC
CASSQDSDRGSSYEQYF
>TRBV5-1|TRBJ1-2|.
TGCGCCAGCAGCTTGGCCGAGACAGGCAACTATGGCTACACCTTC
CASSLAETGNYGYTF
>TRBV5-4|TRBJ1-1|.
TGTGCCAGCAGCTTCGCAGGCATGAACACTGAAGCTTTCTTT
CASSFAGMNTEAFF
>TRBV10-2|TRBJ2-1|TRBD2
TGCGCCAGCAGTGAGATAGGTGTTAGCGGGAGGGCCTTAGATGAGCAGTTCTTC
CASSEIGVSGRALDEQFF
>TRBV7-9|TRBJ2-3|TRBD2
TGTGCCAGCAGCCCAGACCCACTAGCGGGGCACGAGCTCACAGATACGCAGTATTTT
CASSPDPLAGHELTDTQYF
>TRBV6-1|TRBJ1-2|.
TGTGCCAGTAGGGGAACGGGGGATGGCTACACCTTC
CASRGTGDGYTF
>TRBV7-9|TRBJ2-3|TRBD2
TGTGCCAGCAGCTTCGGTCTAGCGGGAGGTACGGGGCAACTTGGAACGCAGTATTTT
CASSFGLAGGTGQLGTQYF
>TRBV27|TRBJ2-7|.
TGTGCCAGCGCCACCGATCCGGTTGGGCACTACGAGCAGTACTTC
CASATDPVGHYEQYF
>TRBV28|TRBJ2-7|.
TGTGCCAGCAGTTTATCGACAGGCACCTACGAGCAGTACTTC
CASSLSTGTYEQYF
>TRBV5-5|TRBJ1-1|.
TGTGCCAGCAGCTTGGCCAGACAGACTTACACTGAAGCTTTCTTT
CASSLARQTYTEAFF
>TRBV18|TRBJ2-5|TRBD1
TGTGCCAGCTCACGATCTCAACAGGGGGCCAGAGAGACCCAGTACTTC
CASSRSQQGARETQYF
>TRBV5-1|TRBJ2-3|TRBD2
TGCGCCAGCAGCTCCACCCTACTAGCGGGAGGACCTTTCGCCACAGATACGCAGTATTTT
CASSSTLLAGGPFATDTQYF
>TRBV5-1|TRBJ1-4|TRBD1
TGCGCCAGCAGCCTTACAGGGGATGTAGGTGAAAAACTGTTTTTT
CASSLTGDVGEKLFF
>TRBV5-1|TRBJ2-7|TRBD1
TGCGCCAGCAGCTCGGACAGGAGCTCCTACGAGCAGTACTTC
CASSSDRSSYEQYF
>TRBV6-1|TRBJ2-7|.
TGTGCCAGCAGTGAGTTGTATTCGGCTGACAGTCGGTCGAACTTC
CASSELYSADSRSNF
>TRBV5-1|TRBJ2-3|TRBD1
TGCGCCAGCAGCTTCCAACCGGGACAGGGGAGCTCTACGCAGTATTTT
CASSFQPGQGSSTQYF
>TRBV11-2|TRBJ2-1|TRBD2
TGTGCCAGCAGCTCCGTAGCGGGAGGGGGCGATGAGCAGTTCTTC
CASSSVAGGGDEQFF
>TRBV7-9|TRBJ2-3|TRBD2
TGTGCCAGCAGCTTAATTGGTAGCGGGAGAAGGTCAGATACGCAGTATTTT
CASSLIGSGRRSDTQYF
>TRBV9|TRBJ2-2|TRBD2
TGTGCCAGCAGCCTACATACTAGCGGGAGTGCCGGGGAGCTGTTTTTT
CASSLHTSGSAGELFF
>TRBV15|TRBJ2-7|TRBD2
TGTGCCACCAGCAGAGATCGAGCGGGAGATCGCGAGCAGTACTTC
CATSRDRAGDREQYF
>TRBV4-1|TRBJ1-6|TRBD1
TGCGCCAGCAGCCAACCGGCGACAGGGCTATCACCCCTCCACTTT
CASSQPATGLSPLHF
>TRBV19|TRBJ2-7|.
TGTGCCAGTAGTGCGGGCTACGAGCAGTACTTC
CASSAGYEQYF